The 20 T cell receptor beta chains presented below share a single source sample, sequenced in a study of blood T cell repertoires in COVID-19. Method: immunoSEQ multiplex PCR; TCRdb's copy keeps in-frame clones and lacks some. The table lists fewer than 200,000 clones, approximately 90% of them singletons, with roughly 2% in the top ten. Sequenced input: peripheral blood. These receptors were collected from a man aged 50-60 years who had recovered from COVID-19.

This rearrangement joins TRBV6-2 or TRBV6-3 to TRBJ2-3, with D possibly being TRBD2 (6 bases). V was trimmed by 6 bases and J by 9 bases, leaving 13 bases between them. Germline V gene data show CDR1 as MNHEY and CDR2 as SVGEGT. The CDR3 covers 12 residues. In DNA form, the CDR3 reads TGTGCCAGCAGCCCGGGAGCCACAACGCAGTATTTT. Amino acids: CASSPGATTQYF.

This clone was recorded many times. The CDR3 loop reads CASSYSPSPGELFF. The CDR3 bases are TGTGCCAGCAGTTACTCGCCTAGTCCCGGGGAGCTGTTTTTT. The chain has TRBV6-2 or TRBV6-3 and TRBJ2-2; no reliable D call. The V gene's germline CDR1 is MNHEY and CDR2 SVGEGT. The CDR3 is 14 residues long. V was cut by 0 bases and J by 6 bases, with 8 bases left in between.

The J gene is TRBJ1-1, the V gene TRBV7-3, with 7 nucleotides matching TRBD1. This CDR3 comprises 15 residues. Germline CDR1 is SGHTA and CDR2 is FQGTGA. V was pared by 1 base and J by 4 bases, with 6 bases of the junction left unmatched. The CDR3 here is CASSLKSGGSTEAFF. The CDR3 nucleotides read TGTGCCAGCAGCTTAAAATCAGGGGGGAGCACTGAAGCTTTCTTT.

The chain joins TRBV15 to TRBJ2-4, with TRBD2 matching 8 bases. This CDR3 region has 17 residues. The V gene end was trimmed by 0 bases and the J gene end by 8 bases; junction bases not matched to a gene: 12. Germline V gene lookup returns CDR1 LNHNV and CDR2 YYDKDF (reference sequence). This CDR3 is CATSRDHRSGMVHIQYF. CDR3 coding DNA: TGTGCCACCAGCAGAGATCATCGTAGCGGGATGGTACACATTCAGTACTTC.

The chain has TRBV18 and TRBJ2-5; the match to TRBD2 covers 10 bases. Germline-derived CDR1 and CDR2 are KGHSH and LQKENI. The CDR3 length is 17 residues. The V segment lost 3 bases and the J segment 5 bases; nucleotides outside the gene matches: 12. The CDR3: CASSPVSGGAGLETQYF. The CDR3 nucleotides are TGTGCCAGCTCACCGGTGAGCGGGGGGGCAGGATTGGAGACCCAGTACTTC. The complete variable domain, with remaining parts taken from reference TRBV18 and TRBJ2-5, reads NAGVMQNPRHLVRRRGQEARLRCSPMKGHSHVYWYRQLPEEGLKFMVYLQKENIIDESGMPKERFSAEFPKEGPSILRIQQVVRGDSAAYFCASSPVSGGAGLETQYFGPGTRLLVL.

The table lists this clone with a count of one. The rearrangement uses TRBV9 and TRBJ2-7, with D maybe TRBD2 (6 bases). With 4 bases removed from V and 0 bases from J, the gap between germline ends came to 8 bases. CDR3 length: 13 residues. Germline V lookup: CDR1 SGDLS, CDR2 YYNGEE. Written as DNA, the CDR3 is TGTGCCAGCAGCCGCGGGGCCTCCTACGAGCAGTACTTC. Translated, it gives CASSRGASYEQYF.

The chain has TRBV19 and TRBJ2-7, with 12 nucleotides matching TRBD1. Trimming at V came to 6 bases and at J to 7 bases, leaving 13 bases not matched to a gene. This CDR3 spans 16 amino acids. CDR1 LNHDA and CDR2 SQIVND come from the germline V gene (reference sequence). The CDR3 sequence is CASSRPPGQGAGEQYF. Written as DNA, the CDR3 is TGTGCCAGTAGCCGACCCCCGGGACAGGGGGCGGGGGAGCAGTACTTC.

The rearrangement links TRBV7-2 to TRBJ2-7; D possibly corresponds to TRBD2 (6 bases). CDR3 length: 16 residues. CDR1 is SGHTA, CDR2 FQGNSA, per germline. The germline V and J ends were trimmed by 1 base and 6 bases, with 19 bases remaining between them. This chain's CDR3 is CASSLVGSDYGAEQYF. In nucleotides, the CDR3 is TGTGCCAGCAGCTTAGTCGGGTCGGACTATGGGGCCGAGCAGTACTTC.

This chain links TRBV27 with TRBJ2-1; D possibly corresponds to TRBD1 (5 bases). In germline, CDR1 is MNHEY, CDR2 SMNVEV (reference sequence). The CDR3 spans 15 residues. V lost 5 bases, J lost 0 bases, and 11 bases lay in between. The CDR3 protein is CASSDSASSYNEQFF. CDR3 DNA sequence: TGTGCCAGCAGTGACAGTGCCAGCTCCTACAATGAGCAGTTCTTC.

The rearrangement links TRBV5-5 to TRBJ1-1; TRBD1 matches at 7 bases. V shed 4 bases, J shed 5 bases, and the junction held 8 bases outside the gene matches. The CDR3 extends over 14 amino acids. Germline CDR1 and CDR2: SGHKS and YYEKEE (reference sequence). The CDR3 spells CASSRGQSGTEAFF. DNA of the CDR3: TGTGCCAGCAGCAGGGGACAGTCGGGGACTGAAGCTTTCTTT.

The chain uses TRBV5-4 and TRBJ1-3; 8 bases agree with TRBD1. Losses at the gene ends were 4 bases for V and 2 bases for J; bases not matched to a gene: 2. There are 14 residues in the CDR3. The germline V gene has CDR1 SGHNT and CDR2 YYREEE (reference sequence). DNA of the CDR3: TGTGCCAGCAGCGAACAGGGGGCTGGAAACACCATATATTTT. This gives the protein CASSEQGAGNTIYF.

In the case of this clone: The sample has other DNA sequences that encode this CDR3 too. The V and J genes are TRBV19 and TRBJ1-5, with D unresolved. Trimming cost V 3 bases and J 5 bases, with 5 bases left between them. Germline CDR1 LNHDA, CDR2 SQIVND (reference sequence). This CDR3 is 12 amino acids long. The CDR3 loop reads CASSIRDQPQHF. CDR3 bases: TGTGCCAGTAGTATCCGCGATCAGCCCCAGCATTTT.

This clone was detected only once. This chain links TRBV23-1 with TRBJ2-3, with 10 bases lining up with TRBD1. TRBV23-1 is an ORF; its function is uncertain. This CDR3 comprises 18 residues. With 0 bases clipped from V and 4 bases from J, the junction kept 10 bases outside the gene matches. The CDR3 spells CASSQSIGGTGVPDTQYF. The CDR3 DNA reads TGCGCCAGCAGTCAATCTATTGGGGGGACAGGGGTCCCAGATACGCAGTATTTT.

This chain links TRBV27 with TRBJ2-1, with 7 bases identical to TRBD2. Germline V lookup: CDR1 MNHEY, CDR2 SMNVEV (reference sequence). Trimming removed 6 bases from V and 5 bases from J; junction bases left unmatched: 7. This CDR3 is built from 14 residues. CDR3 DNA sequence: TGTGCCAGCAGCAGGGACTACCGTGACAATGAGCAGTTCTTC. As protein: CASSRDYRDNEQFF.

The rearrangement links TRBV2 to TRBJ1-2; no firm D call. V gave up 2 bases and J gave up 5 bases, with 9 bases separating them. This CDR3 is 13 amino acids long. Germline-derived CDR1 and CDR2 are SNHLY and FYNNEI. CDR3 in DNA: TGTGCCAGCAGTGAATACAGAACGTATGGCTACACCTTC. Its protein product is CASSEYRTYGYTF.

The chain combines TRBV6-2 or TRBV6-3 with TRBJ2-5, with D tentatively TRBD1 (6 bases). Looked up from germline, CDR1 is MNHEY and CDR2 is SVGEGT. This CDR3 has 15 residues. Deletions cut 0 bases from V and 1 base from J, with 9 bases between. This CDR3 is CASSYSTGSQETQYF. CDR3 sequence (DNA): TGTGCCAGCAGTTACTCAACAGGGTCCCAAGAGACCCAGTACTTC.

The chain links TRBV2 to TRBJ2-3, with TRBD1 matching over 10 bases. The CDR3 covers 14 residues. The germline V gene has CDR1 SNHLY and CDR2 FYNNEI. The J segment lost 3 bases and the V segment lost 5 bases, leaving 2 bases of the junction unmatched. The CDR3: CASSTDRGTDTQYF. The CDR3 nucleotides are TGTGCCAGCAGTACGGACAGGGGGACAGATACGCAGTATTTT.

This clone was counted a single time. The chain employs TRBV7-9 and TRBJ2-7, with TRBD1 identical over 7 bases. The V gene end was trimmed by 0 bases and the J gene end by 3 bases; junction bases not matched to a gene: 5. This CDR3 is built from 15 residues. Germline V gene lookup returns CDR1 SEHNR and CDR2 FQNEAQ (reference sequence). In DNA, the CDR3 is TGTGCCAGCAGCTTAGCACAGGGGACCTACTACGAGCAGTACTTC. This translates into CASSLAQGTYYEQYF.

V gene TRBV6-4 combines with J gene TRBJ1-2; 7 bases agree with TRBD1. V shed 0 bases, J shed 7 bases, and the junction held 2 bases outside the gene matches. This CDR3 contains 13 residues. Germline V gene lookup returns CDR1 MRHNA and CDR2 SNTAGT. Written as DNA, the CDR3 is TGTGCCAGCAGTGACTCTTACAGGGGTGGCTACACCTTC. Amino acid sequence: CASSDSYRGGYTF.

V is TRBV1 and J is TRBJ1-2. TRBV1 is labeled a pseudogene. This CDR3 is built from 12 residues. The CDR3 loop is CTSSLAYDGYTF. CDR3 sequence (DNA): TGCACCAGCAGCCTAGCATACGATGGCTACACCTTC.